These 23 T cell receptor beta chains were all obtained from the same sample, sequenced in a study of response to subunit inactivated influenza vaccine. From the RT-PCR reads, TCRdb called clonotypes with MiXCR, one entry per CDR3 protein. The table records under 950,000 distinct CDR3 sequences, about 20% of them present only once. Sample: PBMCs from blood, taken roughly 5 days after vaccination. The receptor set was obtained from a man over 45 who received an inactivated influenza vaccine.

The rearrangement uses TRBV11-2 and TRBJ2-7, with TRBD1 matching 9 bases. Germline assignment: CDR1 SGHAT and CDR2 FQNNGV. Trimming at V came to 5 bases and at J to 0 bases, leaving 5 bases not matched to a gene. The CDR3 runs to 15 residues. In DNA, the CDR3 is TGTGCCAGCAGCAGATGGACAGGGGTCTCCTACGAGCAGTACTTC. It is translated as CASSRWTGVSYEQYF.

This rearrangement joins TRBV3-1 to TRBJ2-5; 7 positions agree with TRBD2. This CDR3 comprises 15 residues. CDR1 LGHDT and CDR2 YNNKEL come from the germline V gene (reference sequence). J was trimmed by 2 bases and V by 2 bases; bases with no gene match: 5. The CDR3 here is CASSQWEGLQETQYF. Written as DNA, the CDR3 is TGTGCCAGCAGCCAATGGGAGGGGTTACAAGAGACCCAGTACTTC.

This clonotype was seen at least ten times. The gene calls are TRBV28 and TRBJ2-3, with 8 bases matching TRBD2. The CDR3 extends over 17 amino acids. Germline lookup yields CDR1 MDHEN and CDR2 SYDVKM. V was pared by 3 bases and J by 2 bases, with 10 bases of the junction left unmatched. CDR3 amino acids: CASSFPLERGNTDTQYF. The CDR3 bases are TGTGCCAGCAGTTTCCCCCTTGAGCGGGGGAACACAGATACGCAGTATTTT.

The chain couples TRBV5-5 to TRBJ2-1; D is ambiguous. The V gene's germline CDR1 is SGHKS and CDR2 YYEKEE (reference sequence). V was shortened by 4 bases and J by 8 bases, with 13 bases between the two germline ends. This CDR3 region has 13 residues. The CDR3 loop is CASSQTPPDEQFF. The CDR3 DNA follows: TGTGCCAGCAGCCAGACTCCCCCGGATGAGCAGTTCTTC.

The CDR3: CASTLGQGAYGYTF. DNA of the CDR3: TGTGCCAGCACCCTGGGACAGGGGGCCTATGGCTACACCTTC. The V call is TRBV12-3 or TRBV12-4, the J call TRBJ1-2; TRBD1 aligns across 12 bases. The CDR3 is 14 amino acids. V was pared by 7 bases and J by 4 bases, with 4 bases of the junction left unmatched.

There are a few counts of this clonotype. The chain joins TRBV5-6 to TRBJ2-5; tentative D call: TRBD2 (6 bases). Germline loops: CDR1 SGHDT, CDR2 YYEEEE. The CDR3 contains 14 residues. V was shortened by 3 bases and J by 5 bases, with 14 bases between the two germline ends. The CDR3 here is CASSSPGSWETQYF. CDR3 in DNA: TGTGCCAGCAGCTCTCCCGGGAGTTGGGAGACCCAGTACTTC.

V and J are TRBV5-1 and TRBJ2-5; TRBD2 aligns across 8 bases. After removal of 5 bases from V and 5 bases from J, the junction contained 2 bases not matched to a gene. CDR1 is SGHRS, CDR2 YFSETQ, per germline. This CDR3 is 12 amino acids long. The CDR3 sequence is CASRSGSETQYF. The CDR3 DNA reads TGCGCCAGCAGAAGCGGGAGTGAGACCCAGTACTTC.

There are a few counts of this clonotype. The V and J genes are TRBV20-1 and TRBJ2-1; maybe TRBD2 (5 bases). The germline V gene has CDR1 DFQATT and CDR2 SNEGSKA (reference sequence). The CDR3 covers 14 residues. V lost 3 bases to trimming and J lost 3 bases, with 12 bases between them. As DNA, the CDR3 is TGCAGTGCTAGGGAGAGCGGAATCTACAATGAGCAGTTCTTC. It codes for CSARESGIYNEQFF.

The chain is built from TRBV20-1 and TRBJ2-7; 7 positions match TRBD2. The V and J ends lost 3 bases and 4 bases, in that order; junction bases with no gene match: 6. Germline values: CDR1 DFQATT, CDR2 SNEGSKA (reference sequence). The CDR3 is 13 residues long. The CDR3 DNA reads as TGCAGTGCTAGGTTGGCGGGACTATACGAGCAGTACTTC. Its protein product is CSARLAGLYEQYF.

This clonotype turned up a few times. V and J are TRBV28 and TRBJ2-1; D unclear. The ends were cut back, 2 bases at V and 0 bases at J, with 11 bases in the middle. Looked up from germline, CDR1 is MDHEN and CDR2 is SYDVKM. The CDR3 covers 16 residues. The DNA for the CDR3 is TGTGCCAGCAGTTTACCCCCCGTAAGCTCCTACAATGAGCAGTTCTTC. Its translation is CASSLPPVSSYNEQFF.

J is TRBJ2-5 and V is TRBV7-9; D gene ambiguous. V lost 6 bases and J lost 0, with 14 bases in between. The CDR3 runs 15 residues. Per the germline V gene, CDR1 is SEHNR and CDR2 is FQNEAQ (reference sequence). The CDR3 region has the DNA TGTGCCAGCAGTTCTGCCTTAAACTACCAAGAGACCCAGTACTTC. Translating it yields CASSSALNYQETQYF.

The CDR3: CASSTRVGTVNTEAFF. In DNA, the CDR3 is TGTGCCAGCTCAACAAGAGTAGGGACAGTCAACACTGAAGCTTTCTTT. The chain recombines TRBV18 with TRBJ1-1; 7 positions match TRBD1. CDR3 length: 16 amino acids. The ends lost 5 bases at V and 2 bases at J; junction bases unmatched: 11. Per the germline V gene, CDR1 is KGHSH and CDR2 is LQKENI.

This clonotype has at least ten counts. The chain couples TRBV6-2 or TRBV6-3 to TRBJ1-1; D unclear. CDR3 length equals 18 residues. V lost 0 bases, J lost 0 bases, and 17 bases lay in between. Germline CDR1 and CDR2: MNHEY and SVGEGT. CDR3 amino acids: CASSYSTRGRSMNTEAFF. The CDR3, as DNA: TGTGCCAGCAGTTACTCGACTAGAGGGCGATCCATGAACACTGAAGCTTTCTTT.

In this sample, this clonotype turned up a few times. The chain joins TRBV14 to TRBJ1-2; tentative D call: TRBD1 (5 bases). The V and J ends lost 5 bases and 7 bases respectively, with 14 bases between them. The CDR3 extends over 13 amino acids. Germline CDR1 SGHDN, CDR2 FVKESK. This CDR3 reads CASSTQVAAGYTF. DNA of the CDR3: TGTGCCAGCAGCACACAGGTGGCGGCTGGCTACACCTTC. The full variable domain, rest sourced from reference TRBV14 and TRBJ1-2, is EAGVTQFPSHSVIEKGQTVTLRCDPISGHDNLYWYRRVMGKEIKFLLHFVKESKQDESGMPNNRFLAERTGGTYSTLKVQPAELEDSGVYFCASSTQVAAGYTFGSGTRLTVV.

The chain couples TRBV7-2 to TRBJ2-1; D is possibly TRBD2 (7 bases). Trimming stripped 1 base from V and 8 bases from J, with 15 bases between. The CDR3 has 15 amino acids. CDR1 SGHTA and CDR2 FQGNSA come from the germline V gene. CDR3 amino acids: CASSLEGEGRYEQFF. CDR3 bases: TGTGCCAGCAGCTTAGAGGGGGAGGGCAGGTATGAGCAGTTCTTC.

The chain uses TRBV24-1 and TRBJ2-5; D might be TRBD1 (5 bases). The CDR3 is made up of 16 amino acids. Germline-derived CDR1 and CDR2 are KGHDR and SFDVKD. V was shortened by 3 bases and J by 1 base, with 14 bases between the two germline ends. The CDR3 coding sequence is TGTGCCACCAGTGATAATGGTCAGCAGGGCCAAGAGACCCAGTACTTC. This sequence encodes CATSDNGQQGQETQYF.

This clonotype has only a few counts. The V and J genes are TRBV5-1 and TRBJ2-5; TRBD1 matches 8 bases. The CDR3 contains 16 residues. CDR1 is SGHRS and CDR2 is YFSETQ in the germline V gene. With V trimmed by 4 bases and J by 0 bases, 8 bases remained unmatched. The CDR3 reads CASSPTDRDNQETQYF. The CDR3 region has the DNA TGCGCCAGCAGCCCCACGGACAGGGATAACCAAGAGACCCAGTACTTC.

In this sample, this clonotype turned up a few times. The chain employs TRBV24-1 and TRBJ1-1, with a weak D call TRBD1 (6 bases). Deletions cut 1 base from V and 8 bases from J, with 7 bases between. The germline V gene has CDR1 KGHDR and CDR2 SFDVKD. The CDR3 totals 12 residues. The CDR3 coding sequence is TGTGCCACCAGTGATTTCACAGGGGAAGCTTTCTTT. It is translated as CATSDFTGEAFF.

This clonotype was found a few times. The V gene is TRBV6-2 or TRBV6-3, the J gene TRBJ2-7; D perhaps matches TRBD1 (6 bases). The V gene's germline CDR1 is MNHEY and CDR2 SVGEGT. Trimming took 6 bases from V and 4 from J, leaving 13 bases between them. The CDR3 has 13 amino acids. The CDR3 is CASSRDMGYEQYF. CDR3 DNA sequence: TGTGCCAGCAGCCGGGACATGGGGTACGAGCAGTACTTC.

This CDR3 is CASSSGQPLGGYTF. The CDR3 DNA reads as TGCGCCAGCAGCTCGGGACAGCCGCTTGGTGGCTACACCTTC. The rearrangement joins TRBV5-1 to TRBJ1-2, with 7 bases fitting TRBD1. V gave up 3 bases and J gave up 7 bases; unmatched junction bases: 9. Germline values: CDR1 SGHRS, CDR2 YFSETQ. The CDR3 contains 14 residues.

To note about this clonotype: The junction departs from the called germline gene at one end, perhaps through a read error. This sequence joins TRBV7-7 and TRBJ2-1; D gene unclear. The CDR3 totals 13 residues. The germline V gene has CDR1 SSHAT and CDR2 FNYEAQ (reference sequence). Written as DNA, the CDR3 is TGTGCTAGCAGCATAGCTCGGGCGAGTGAGCAGTTCTTC. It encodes CASSIARASEQFF.

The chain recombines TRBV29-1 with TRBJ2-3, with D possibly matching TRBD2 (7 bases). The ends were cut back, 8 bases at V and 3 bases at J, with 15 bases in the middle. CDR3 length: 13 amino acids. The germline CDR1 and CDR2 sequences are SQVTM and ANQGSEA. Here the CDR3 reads CSLRGRGTDTQYF. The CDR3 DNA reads TGCAGCCTACGGGGGAGGGGGACAGATACGCAGTATTTT.

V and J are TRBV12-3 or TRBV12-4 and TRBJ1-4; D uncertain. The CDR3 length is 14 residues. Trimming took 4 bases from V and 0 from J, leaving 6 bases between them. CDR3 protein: CASSSGTTNEKLFF. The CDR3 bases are TGTGCCAGCAGTTCGGGAACAACTAATGAAAAACTGTTTTTT.